This T cell receptor (beta chain) was recorded in a study of blood T cell repertoires in COVID-19. As for the study in general: Collection of acute and convalescent COVID-19 samples took place in the United States, Italy and Spain. PBMCs, B-cell-depleted T cells, or T cells provided the cDNA or gDNA that made up the material.

Authors' methods: Using reference gene primer amplification, nucleated cell counts were estimated. Libraries were prepared by immunoSEQ multiplex PCR; TCRdb keeps only in-frame clonotypes and omits some of them. That table furnishes V, J and clone size, whereas the DNA furnished D and trimming. The sample comprises more than 450,000 clones, approximately 90% of which are singletons, and about 0.65% rests with the top ten. CDR3 length: 16 amino acids. V shed 5 bases and J shed 5 bases, with 16 bases lying between them. The V gene's germline CDR1 is SGHVS and CDR2 FQNEAQ. Those who participated ranged in age from roughly 18 to 100 years and resided in under 25 US areas.

Sequenced: PBMCs or T cells enriched from blood (not recorded which). The chain links TRBV7-8 to TRBJ2-6; D gene ambiguous. The TCR was taken from a woman aged 18-29 years who had recovered from COVID-19. The CDR3 spells CASSRLTTVRANVLTF. In DNA, the CDR3 is TGTGCCAGCAGCCGCTTGACAACCGTACGGGCCAACGTCCTGACTTTC. The full variable domain, rest sourced from reference TRBV7-8 and TRBJ2-6, is GAGVSQSPRYKVAKRGQDVALRCDPISGHVSLFWYQQALGQGPEFLTYFQNEAQLDKSGLPSDRFFAERPEGSVSTLKIQRTQQEDSAVYLCASSRLTTVRANVLTFGAGSRLTVL.